What follows are 3 T cell receptor beta chains derived from one specimen sequenced in a study of PD-L1 blockade in urothelial cancer. Sequencing used immunoSEQ multiplex PCR; TCRdb keeps in-frame clones, though not all of them. Among under 60,000 clones listed, around 80% were seen once. Time point described: pretreatment peripheral blood. The sequencing here drew on PBMCs, taken around atezolizumab (anti-PD-L1) treatment. The receptors stem from a man aged 65-85 years with urothelial cancer.

The V call is TRBV15, the J call TRBJ2-3; 8 nucleotides line up with TRBD2. The germline gives CDR1 LNHNV, CDR2 YYDKDF (reference sequence). The CDR3 totals 16 residues. J lost 4 bases, V lost 1 base, and 7 bases had no gene match. This chain's CDR3 is CATSRVRGGRSDTQYF. CDR3 in DNA: TGTGCCACCAGCAGAGTCCGGGGCGGGAGGTCAGATACGCAGTATTTT.

This chain links TRBV7-2 with TRBJ1-2; 7 nucleotides align to TRBD1. This CDR3 has 14 residues. Germline values: CDR1 SGHTA, CDR2 FQGNSA. J lost 8 bases, V lost 0 bases, and 6 bases had no gene match. The CDR3 reads CASSLARTGPGYTF. In DNA, the CDR3 is TGTGCCAGCAGCTTAGCGCGGACAGGCCCCGGCTACACCTTC. Full variable domain (missing parts from reference TRBV7-2 and TRBJ1-2): GAGVSQSPSNKVTEKGKDVELRCDPISGHTALYWYRQSLGQGLEFLIYFQGNSAPDKSGLPSDRFSAERTGGSVSTLTIQRTQQEDSAVYLCASSLARTGPGYTFGSGTRLTVV.

V and J are TRBV7-2 and TRBJ2-3; 7 bases match TRBD2. Germline loops: CDR1 SGHTA, CDR2 FQGNSA. V shed 5 bases, J shed 5 bases, and the junction held 1 base outside the gene matches. The length of the CDR3 is 12 residues. This CDR3 is CASSPGGDTQYF. Written as DNA, the CDR3 is TGTGCCAGCAGCCCGGGGGGAGATACGCAGTATTTT.